The rows below give T cell receptor beta chains drawn from one sample of a study of monozygotic twins with inflammatory bowel disease. Each CDR3 protein gets one entry in TCRdb, which reprocessed the 5' RACE reads and gives no DNA. Recorded for this sample: a few hundred thousand distinct CDR3 sequences. Material: blood. The receptors come from a human donor with ulcerative colitis or Crohn's disease, or a healthy co-twin of an affected twin (not recorded which). Both conserved end residues are part of each CDR3.

CDR3 | J | V
CASRLGRRNQPQHF | TRBJ1-5 | TRBV12-3/TRBV12-4
CASSEPFGLTGELFF | TRBJ2-2 | TRBV9
CSASPSQKSNTEAFF | TRBJ1-1 | TRBV20-1
CASSYSEVAFF | TRBJ1-1 | TRBV6-2/TRBV6-3
CASSPIQGGNEQFF | TRBJ2-1 | TRBV18
CASSWGTALELELFF | TRBJ1-4 | TRBV5-1
CASKAGAGPAEQFF | TRBJ2-1 | TRBV5-1
CASSKISTGTGNYGYTF | TRBJ1-2 | TRBV4-2
CASRDSPDDTGELFF | TRBJ2-2 | TRBV2
CASSLVARSSGANVLTF | TRBJ2-6 | TRBV5-1
CSVGDGALNTEAFF | TRBJ1-1 | TRBV29-1
CASSQDRRRGTDRKEKLFF | TRBJ1-4 | TRBV4-3
CASSMTSLGTGELFF | TRBJ2-2 | TRBV7-7
CASTLGDTQYF | TRBJ2-3 | TRBV27
CASSPSLWDTQYF | TRBJ2-3 | TRBV7-3
CSARDVGRAGEQYF | TRBJ2-7 | TRBV20-1
CASSRGRDPSYEQYF | TRBJ2-7 | TRBV5-5
CASGVTKDGEGASYEQYF | TRBJ2-7 | TRBV12-5
CASSRQGSNQPQHF | TRBJ1-5 | TRBV12-3/TRBV12-4
CASSLQDRGILYQETQYF | TRBJ2-5 | TRBV14
CASQVGGRGDTQYF | TRBJ2-3 | TRBV5-5
CAISGTRGDQPQHF | TRBJ1-5 | TRBV10-3
CASSRDRRVYGYTF | TRBJ1-2 | TRBV28
CASSEGASDYNSPLHF | TRBJ1-6 | TRBV6-1
CSARDLASGSSYNSPLHF | TRBJ1-6 | TRBV20-1
CASSQDRPRTDTQYF | TRBJ2-3 | TRBV2
CASSPSRRETQYF | TRBJ2-5 | TRBV7-2
CASSQDPEGRGETQYF | TRBJ2-5 | TRBV4-2
CASSPTGTMNTEAFF | TRBJ1-1 | TRBV5-6
CASSSSGTRSYEQYF | TRBJ2-7 | TRBV7-3
CAISVTLQETQYF | TRBJ2-5 | TRBV10-3
CATSRGWTGQGGSWETQYF | TRBJ2-5 | TRBV15
CASSLASSGTGVPQFF | TRBJ2-1 | TRBV7-2
CASSPRMYRGGGTEAFF | TRBJ1-1 | TRBV18
CASSFGGWDTEAFF | TRBJ1-1 | TRBV7-8
CASSQDLRNNYNEQFF | TRBJ2-1 | TRBV4-3
CASSTRGLAGALTGELFF | TRBJ2-2 | TRBV5-5
CASSQALGGWNIQYF | TRBJ2-4 | TRBV4-1
CSADSFVGSNYGYTF | TRBJ1-2 | TRBV29-1
CASSQLDGVVPRCTDTQYF | TRBJ2-3 | TRBV3-1
CASSLTSGPPGTQYF | TRBJ2-3 | TRBV7-3
CASSYSRQGGKNIQYF | TRBJ2-4 | TRBV6-5
CASKGQGIYYEQYF | TRBJ2-7 | TRBV6-2/TRBV6-3
CASSQIKFRERFF | TRBJ2-1 | TRBV4-1
CASSLEGSGGETQYF | TRBJ2-5 | TRBV7-2
CASSARQGPYGYTF | TRBJ1-2 | TRBV9
CASSFRDGSTDTQYF | TRBJ2-3 | TRBV27
CASSFTQHNEQFF | TRBJ2-1 | TRBV27
CASSGRTGGQTEAFF | TRBJ1-1 | TRBV27
CASSLGAGGADTQYF | TRBJ2-3 | TRBV7-2
CASSSQMNTEAFF | TRBJ1-1 | TRBV7-3
CASSIREGDTQYF | TRBJ2-3 | TRBV19
CASSLGGRGGYEQYF | TRBJ2-7 | TRBV11-3
CASRPSGVDTQYF | TRBJ2-3 | TRBV4-1